One and the same sample provided the 9 T cell receptor beta chains below, sequenced in a study of T cells in localized non-small cell lung cancer. Profiled with immunoSEQ multiplex PCR; TCRdb holds only in-frame clones, not every one. The sample shows about 78,000 clones, 80% to 90% of them seen only once. Sample: peripheral blood, taken before any cancer treatment. Every receptor here comes from a man between 40 and 70 years old with stage I lung adenocarcinoma.

CDR3 in DNA: TGTGCCAGTAGTAAGACAGGCGGGCCCTACGAGCAGTACTTC. This codes for CASSKTGGPYEQYF. The chain carries TRBV19 and TRBJ2-7, with D possibly being TRBD1 (6 bases). There are 14 residues in the CDR3. The V gene lost 4 bases and the J gene lost 2 bases, with 12 bases spanning the gap. CDR1 LNHDA and CDR2 SQIVND come from the germline V gene (reference sequence).

The rearrangement uses TRBV4-3 and TRBJ2-2; 10 nucleotides align to TRBD1. With 1 base clipped from V and 5 bases from J, the junction kept 10 bases outside the gene matches. The CDR3 is 18 amino acids. Looked up from germline, CDR1 is LGHNA and CDR2 is YSLEER. CDR3 sequence reads: CASSQVFYGQGGTGELFF. DNA for the CDR3: TGCGCCAGCAGCCAAGTGTTTTATGGACAGGGGGGTACCGGGGAGCTGTTTTTT.

This rearrangement joins TRBV7-9 to TRBJ2-2, with D unclear. The CDR3 extends over 13 amino acids. V was clipped by 1 base and J by 6 bases, with 6 bases between them. Germline lookup yields CDR1 SEHNR and CDR2 FQNEAQ (reference sequence). The CDR3, as DNA: TGTGCCAGCAGCTTAGAGGCGTCCGGGGAGCTGTTTTTT. As protein: CASSLEASGELFF.

The V and J genes are TRBV5-1 and TRBJ2-3; D remains ambiguous. CDR3 length: 13 amino acids. The germline V and J ends were trimmed by 0 bases and 0 bases, with 2 bases remaining between them. Germline assignment: CDR1 SGHRS and CDR2 YFSETQ. CDR3 in amino acids: CASSLASTDTQYF. The CDR3 DNA reads as TGCGCCAGCAGCTTGGCTAGCACAGATACGCAGTATTTT. The full variable domain, rest sourced from reference TRBV5-1 and TRBJ2-3, is KAGVTQTPRYLIKTRGQQVTLSCSPISGHRSVSWYQQTPGQGLQFLFEYFSETQRNKGNFPGRFSGRQFSNSRSEMNVSTLELGDSALYLCASSLASTDTQYFGPGTRLTVL.

This rearrangement joins TRBV7-3 to TRBJ2-3, with 14 nucleotides matching TRBD2. Germline assignment: CDR1 SGHTA and CDR2 FQGTGA. There are 17 residues in the CDR3. With 4 bases clipped from V and 1 base from J, the junction kept 4 bases outside the gene matches. In DNA form, the CDR3 reads TGTGCCAGCAGCTCGCCGGGACTAGCGGGGGGCACAGATACGCAGTATTTT. It encodes CASSSPGLAGGTDTQYF.

The chain employs TRBV4-1 and TRBJ2-5, with 7 bases identical to TRBD1. V trimming: 1 base; J trimming: 3 bases; junction bases outside the gene matches: 5. CDR3 length: 15 amino acids. The germline V gene has CDR1 MGHRA and CDR2 YSYEKL. CDR3 region: CASSQAGTAEETQYF. CDR3 nucleotides: TGCGCCAGCAGCCAAGCCGGGACAGCCGAAGAGACCCAGTACTTC.

J is TRBJ2-7 and V is TRBV28, with 8 positions matching TRBD1. The CDR3 loop spans 15 amino acids. The germline CDR1 and CDR2 sequences are MDHEN and SYDVKM. J lost 3 bases, V lost 4 bases, and 8 bases had no gene match. The CDR3 DNA is TGTGCCAGCAGTTCACTGGACAGGGTAGGCTACGAGCAGTACTTC. It specifies CASSSLDRVGYEQYF.

The rearrangement links TRBV5-6 to TRBJ1-3; unclear D gene. The CDR3 extends over 14 amino acids. CDR1 is SGHDT, CDR2 YYEEEE, per germline. The V end was cut by 6 bases, the J end by 0 bases, with 10 bases between. As DNA, the CDR3 is TGTGCCAGCATGGCGCTGAGCTCTGGAAACACCATATATTTT. This translates into CASMALSSGNTIYF.

This chain connects TRBV5-1 to TRBJ2-3; 7 nucleotides match TRBD1. The CDR3 is 15 amino acids. Germline loops: CDR1 SGHRS, CDR2 YFSETQ. J gave up 2 bases and V 1 base, and 4 bases lay outside the gene matches. DNA for the CDR3: TGCGCCAGCAGCTTGACGGGACAGCTCACAGATACGCAGTATTTT. This codes for CASSLTGQLTDTQYF.